These T cell receptor beta chains were read from a single sample in a study of Graves' ophthalmopathy and Graves' hyperthyroidism. A single record per CDR3 protein comes from TCRdb applying MiXCR to the multiplex PCR reads. The sample yields about 390,000 distinct CDR3 sequences, approximately 15% seen once. Sequenced: peripheral blood. These receptors all stem from a woman younger than 35 with stable Graves' hyperthyroidism. Each CDR3 is given with its conserved first and last residue. Each record gives: D gene, clone size, CDR3 length, V gene, J gene, CDR3 DNA, CDR3 protein. The D gene is left open where the match is weak. Clone size is stated in some rows and not others, as once, few, many or a class when expanded.

>TRBD1|NA|11|TRBV30|TRBJ1-1
TGTGCCTGGAGGGAGACAGGGGAAGCTTTCTTT
CAWRETGEAFF
>NA|many|13|TRBV19|TRBJ1-1
TGTGCCAGTAAGGAGGACATGAACACTGAAGCTTTCTTT
CASKEDMNTEAFF
>NA|many|12|TRBV7-2|TRBJ1-2
TGTGCCAGCAGCTTAGACGCGGATGGCTACACCTTC
CASSLDADGYTF
>NA|many|14|TRBV2|TRBJ1-6
TGTGCCAGCCATAGCAGGGGAAGGAATTCACCCCTCCACTTT
CASHSRGRNSPLHF
>TRBD1|NA|15|TRBV18|TRBJ1-5
TGTGCCAGCTCACCCGGGACAGGGGGCGAACAGCCCCAGCATTTT
CASSPGTGGEQPQHF
>NA|few|14|TRBV18|TRBJ2-7
TGTGCCAGCTCACCACCGCCAGGGACCTACGAGCAGTACTTC
CASSPPPGTYEQYF
>NA|NA|13|TRBV11-2|TRBJ2-7
TGTGCCAGCAGCTCAACTCCTCCCTACGAGCAGTACTTC
CASSSTPPYEQYF
>NA|many|13|TRBV12-3/TRBV12-4|TRBJ1-3
TGTGCCAGCAGAGAGAGCTCTGGAAACACCATATATTTT
CASRESSGNTIYF
>NA|few|15|TRBV5-6|TRBJ1-5
TGTGCCAGCAGCTTGTACAGGGCGGACAATCAGCCCCAGCATTTT
CASSLYRADNQPQHF
>NA|many|14|TRBV20-1|TRBJ1-2
TGCAGTGCTAGTACCGGGACCCTTACTTCTGGCTACACCTTC
CSASTGTLTSGYTF
>TRBD2|NA|17|TRBV6-5|TRBJ2-5
TGTGCCAGCAGCTTACAGGGACTAGCGGGGATTCAAGAGACCCAGTACTTC
CASSLQGLAGIQETQYF
>TRBD2|few|16|TRBV27|TRBJ2-2
TGTGCCAGCAGACCTGCGACTAGCGGGGGGGCCGGGGAGCTGTTTTTT
CASRPATSGGAGELFF
>NA|many|12|TRBV29-1|TRBJ2-7
TGCAGCGTTGACAGGGCGACCGACGAGCAGTACTTC
CSVDRATDEQYF
>NA|many|12|TRBV2|TRBJ1-2
TGTGCCAGCAAAGACCTCCTAAGCGGCTACACCTTC
CASKDLLSGYTF
>TRBD1|many|12|TRBV12-3/TRBV12-4|TRBJ1-2
TGTGCCAGCAGTAGACAGGGGTATGGCTACACCTTC
CASSRQGYGYTF
>TRBD1|many|14|TRBV4-2|TRBJ2-5
TGTGCCAGCAGCCAAGAGCAGGGGGCAGAGACCCAGTACTTC
CASSQEQGAETQYF
>NA|many|13|TRBV19|TRBJ1-5
TGTGCCAGTAGGACGTCAGGGCGCCGAGCCCAGCATTTT
CASRTSGRRAQHF
>NA|NA|14|TRBV6-2/TRBV6-3|TRBJ1-6
TGTGCCAGCACTCGACAAATGGGAAATTCACCCCTCCACTTT
CASTRQMGNSPLHF
>NA|many|14|TRBV12-3/TRBV12-4|TRBJ1-1
TGTGCCAGCAGTTCCTACGGGCTAAACACTGAAGCTTTCTTT
CASSSYGLNTEAFF
>NA|many|14|TRBV11-2|TRBJ2-2
TGTGCCAGCAGTTCCTTGCAGGGGTCCGGGGAGCTGTTTTTT
CASSSLQGSGELFF
>TRBD1|few|15|TRBV18|TRBJ1-2
TGTGCCAGCTCACCAAGGACAGGGGATCGGTATGGCTACACCTTC
CASSPRTGDRYGYTF
>TRBD1|NA|13|TRBV20-1|TRBJ1-5
TGCAGTGCAAATACAGGGGTGGATCAGCCCCAGCATTTT
CSANTGVDQPQHF
>TRBD1|many|15|TRBV6-1|TRBJ2-7
TGTGCCAGCAGTCTTCGATGGACAGGGAACTACGAGCAGTACTTC
CASSLRWTGNYEQYF
>NA|NA|10|TRBV29-1|TRBJ1-1
TGCAGCGGAGTAGGGCCCGGAGCTTTCTTT
CSGVGPGAFF
>NA|many|14|TRBV14|TRBJ1-2
TGTGCCAGCAGCCAAGATGCAGGGGACGGTGGCTACACCTTC
CASSQDAGDGGYTF
>NA|many|16|TRBV5-1|TRBJ2-7
TGCGCCAGCCAACATGTGTGGGGGTCGAGCTCCTACGAGCAGTACTTC
CASQHVWGSSSYEQYF
>TRBD1|NA|12|TRBV18|TRBJ2-4
TGTGCCAGCTCACCAAGCGACAGGGGGCAGTACTTC
CASSPSDRGQYF
>NA|many|14|TRBV5-1|TRBJ1-1
TGCGCCAGCAGCTTGGTTTACACTAAGACTGAAGCTTTCTTT
CASSLVYTKTEAFF
>TRBD1|many|13|TRBV29-1|TRBJ1-2
TGCAGCGTTGAGGGGACAGGGCTCCATGGCTACACCTTC
CSVEGTGLHGYTF
>NA|many|12|TRBV3-1|TRBJ1-1
TGTGCCAGCAGCCAAGGTCGAACTGAAGCTTTCTTT
CASSQGRTEAFF
>NA|many|15|TRBV9|TRBJ1-5
TGTGCCAGCAGCTCAGAAGGGAAGGGCAATCAGCCCCAGCATTTT
CASSSEGKGNQPQHF
>TRBD2|few|18|TRBV11-1|TRBJ2-5
TGTGCCAGCAGCCAAAGAGGACTAGCGGGAGGGCCCGGTCAGACCCAGTACTTC
CASSQRGLAGGPGQTQYF
>NA|many|11|TRBV25-1|TRBJ2-5
TGTGCCAGCAGTGTATCGGAGACCCAGTACTTC
CASSVSETQYF